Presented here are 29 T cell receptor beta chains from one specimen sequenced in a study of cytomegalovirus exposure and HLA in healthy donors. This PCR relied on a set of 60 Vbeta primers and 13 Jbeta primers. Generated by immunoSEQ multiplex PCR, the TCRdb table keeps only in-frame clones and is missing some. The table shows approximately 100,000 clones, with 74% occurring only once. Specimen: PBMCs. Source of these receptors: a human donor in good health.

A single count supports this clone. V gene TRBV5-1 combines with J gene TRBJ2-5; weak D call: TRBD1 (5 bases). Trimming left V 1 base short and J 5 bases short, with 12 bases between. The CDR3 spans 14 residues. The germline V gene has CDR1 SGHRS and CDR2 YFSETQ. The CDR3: CASSLRWGAETQYF. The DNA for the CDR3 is TGCGCCAGCAGCTTGCGTTGGGGCGCGGAGACCCAGTACTTC.

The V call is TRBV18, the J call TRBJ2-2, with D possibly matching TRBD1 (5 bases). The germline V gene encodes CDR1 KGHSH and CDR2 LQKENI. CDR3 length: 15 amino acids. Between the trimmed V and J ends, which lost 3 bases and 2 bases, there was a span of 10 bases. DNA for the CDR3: TGTGCCAGCTCACCTCGGACACCTAACACCGGGGAGCTGTTTTTT. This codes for CASSPRTPNTGELFF.

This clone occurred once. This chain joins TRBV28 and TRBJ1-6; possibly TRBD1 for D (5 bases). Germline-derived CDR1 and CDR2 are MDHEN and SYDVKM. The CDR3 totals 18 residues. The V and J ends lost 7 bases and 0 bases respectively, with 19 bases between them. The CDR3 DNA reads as TGTGCCAGCATAAAATGGGTGGGGCCTCGCTCCTATAATTCACCCCTCCACTTT. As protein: CASIKWVGPRSYNSPLHF.

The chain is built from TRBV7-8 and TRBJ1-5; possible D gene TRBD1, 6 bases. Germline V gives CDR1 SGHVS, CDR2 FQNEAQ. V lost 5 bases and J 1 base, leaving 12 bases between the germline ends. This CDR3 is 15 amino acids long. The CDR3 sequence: CASSRQQGSNQPQHF. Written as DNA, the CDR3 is TGTGCCAGCAGCCGCCAACAGGGCAGCAATCAGCCCCAGCATTTT.

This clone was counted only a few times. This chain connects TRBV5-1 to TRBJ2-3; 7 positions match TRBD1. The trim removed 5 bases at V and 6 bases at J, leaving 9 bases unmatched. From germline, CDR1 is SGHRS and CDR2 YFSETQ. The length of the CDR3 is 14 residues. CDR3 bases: TGCGCCAGCAGTCGGGACAGCAGTTCGGATACGCAGTATTTT. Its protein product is CASSRDSSSDTQYF.

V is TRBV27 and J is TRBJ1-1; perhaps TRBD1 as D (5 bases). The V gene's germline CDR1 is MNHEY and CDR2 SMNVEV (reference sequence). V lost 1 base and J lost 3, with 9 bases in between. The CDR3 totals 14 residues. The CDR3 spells CASSLWSGDTEAFF. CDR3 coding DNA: TGTGCCAGCAGTTTATGGTCGGGGGACACTGAAGCTTTCTTT.

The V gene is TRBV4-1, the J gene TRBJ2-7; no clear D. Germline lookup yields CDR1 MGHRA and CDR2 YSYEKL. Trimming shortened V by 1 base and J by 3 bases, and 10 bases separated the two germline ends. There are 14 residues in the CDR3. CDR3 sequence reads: CASSQAEMNYEQYF. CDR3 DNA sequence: TGCGCCAGCAGCCAAGCTGAGATGAACTACGAGCAGTACTTC.

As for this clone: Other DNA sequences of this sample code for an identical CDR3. The CDR3 sequence is CASSFRQAYQETQYF. CDR3 DNA: TGTGCCAGCAGCTTCCGGCAGGCGTACCAAGAGACCCAGTACTTC. The V call is TRBV5-4, the J call TRBJ2-5; D is ambiguous. V dropped 2 bases and J dropped 0 bases, with 11 bases sitting between them. Germline lookup yields CDR1 SGHNT and CDR2 YYREEE (reference sequence). The CDR3 is 15 residues long. Full variable domain (rest looked up from reference TRBV5-4 and TRBJ2-5): ETGVTQSPTHLIKTRGQQVTLRCSSQSGHNTVSWYQQALGQGPQFIFQYYREEENGRGNFPPRFSGLQFPNYSSELNVNALELDDSALYLCASSFRQAYQETQYFGPGTRLLVL.

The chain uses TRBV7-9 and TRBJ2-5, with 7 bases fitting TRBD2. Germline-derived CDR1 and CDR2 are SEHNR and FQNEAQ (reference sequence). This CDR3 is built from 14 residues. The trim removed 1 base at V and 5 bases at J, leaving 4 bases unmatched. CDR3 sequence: CASSLGLASETQYF. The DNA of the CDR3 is TGTGCCAGCAGCTTAGGACTAGCATCCGAGACCCAGTACTTC.

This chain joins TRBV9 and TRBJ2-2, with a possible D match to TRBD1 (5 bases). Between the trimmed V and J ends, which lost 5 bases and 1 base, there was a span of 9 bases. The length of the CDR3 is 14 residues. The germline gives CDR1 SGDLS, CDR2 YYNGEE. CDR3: CASRTTVNTGELFF. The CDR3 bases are TGTGCCAGCAGGACGACAGTGAACACCGGGGAGCTGTTTTTT.

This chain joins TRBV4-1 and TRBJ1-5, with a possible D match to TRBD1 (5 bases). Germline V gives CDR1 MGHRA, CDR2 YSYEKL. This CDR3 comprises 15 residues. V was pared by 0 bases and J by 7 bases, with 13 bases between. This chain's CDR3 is CASSQDLTGGQPQHF. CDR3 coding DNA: TGCGCCAGCAGCCAAGATTTGACTGGGGGGCAGCCCCAGCATTTT.

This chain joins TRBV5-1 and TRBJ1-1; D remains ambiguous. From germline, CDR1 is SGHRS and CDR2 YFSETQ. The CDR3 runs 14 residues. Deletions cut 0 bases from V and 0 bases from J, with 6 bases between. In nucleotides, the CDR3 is TGCGCCAGCAGCTTGGTGACTCTGAACACTGAAGCTTTCTTT. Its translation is CASSLVTLNTEAFF.

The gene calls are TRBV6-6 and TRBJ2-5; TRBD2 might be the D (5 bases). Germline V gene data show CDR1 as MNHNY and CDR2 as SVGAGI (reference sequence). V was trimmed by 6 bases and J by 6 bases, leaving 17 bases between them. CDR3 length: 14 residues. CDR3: CASSPGGPEQTQYF. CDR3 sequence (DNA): TGTGCCAGCAGCCCCGGCGGGCCCGAACAGACCCAGTACTTC.

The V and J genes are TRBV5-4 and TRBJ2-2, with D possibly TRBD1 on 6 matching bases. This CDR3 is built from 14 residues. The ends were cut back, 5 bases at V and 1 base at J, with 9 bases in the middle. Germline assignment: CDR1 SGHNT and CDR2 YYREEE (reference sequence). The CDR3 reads CASRIRGNTGELFF. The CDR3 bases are TGTGCCAGCAGAATCAGGGGGAACACCGGGGAGCTGTTTTTT.

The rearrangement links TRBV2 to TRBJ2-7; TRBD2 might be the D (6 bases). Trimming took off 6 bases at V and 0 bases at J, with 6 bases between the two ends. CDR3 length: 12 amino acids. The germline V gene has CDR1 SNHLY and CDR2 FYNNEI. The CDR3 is CASRDYSYEQYF. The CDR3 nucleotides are TGTGCCAGCAGGGACTACTCCTACGAGCAGTACTTC.

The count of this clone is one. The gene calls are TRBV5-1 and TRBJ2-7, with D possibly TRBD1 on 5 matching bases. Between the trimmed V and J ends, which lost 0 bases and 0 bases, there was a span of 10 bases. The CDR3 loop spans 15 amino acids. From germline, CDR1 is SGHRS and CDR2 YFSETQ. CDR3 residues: CASSLVDKSSYEQYF. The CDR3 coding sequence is TGCGCCAGCAGCTTGGTGGACAAGAGCTCCTACGAGCAGTACTTC.

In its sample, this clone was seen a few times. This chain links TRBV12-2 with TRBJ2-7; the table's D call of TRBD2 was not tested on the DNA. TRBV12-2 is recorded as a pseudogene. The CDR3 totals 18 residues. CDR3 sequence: CASRLVRGVSRDPGEQYF. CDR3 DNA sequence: TGTGCAAGTCGCTTAGTTCGGGGTGTGTCTAGGGATCCGGGCGAGCAGTACTTC.

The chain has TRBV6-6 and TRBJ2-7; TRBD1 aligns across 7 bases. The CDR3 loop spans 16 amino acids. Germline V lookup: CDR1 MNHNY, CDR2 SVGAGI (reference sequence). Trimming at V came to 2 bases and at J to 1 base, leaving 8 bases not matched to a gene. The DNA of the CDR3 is TGTGCCAGCAGTTACGTTCCGACAGGGCAATCCTACGAGCAGTACTTC. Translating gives CASSYVPTGQSYEQYF.

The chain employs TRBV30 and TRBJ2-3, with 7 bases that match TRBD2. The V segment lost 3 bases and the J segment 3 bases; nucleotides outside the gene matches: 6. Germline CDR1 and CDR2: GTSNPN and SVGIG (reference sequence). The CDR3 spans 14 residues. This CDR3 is CAWRYGGLTDTQYF. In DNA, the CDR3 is TGTGCCTGGAGGTACGGGGGGTTGACAGATACGCAGTATTTT.

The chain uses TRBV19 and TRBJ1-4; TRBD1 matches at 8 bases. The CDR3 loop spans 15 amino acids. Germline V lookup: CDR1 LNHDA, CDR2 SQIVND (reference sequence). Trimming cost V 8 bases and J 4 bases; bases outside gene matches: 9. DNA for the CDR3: TGTGCCAGTTGCGTCCGGACAGGGTATAATGAAAAACTGTTTTTT. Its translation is CASCVRTGYNEKLFF.

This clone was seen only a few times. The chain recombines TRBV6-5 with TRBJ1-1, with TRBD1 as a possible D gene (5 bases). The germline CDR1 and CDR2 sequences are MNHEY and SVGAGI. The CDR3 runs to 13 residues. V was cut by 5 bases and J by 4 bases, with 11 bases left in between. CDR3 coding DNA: TGTGCCAGCAGTGGTCAGGGCCGCACTGAAGCTTTCTTT. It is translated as CASSGQGRTEAFF.

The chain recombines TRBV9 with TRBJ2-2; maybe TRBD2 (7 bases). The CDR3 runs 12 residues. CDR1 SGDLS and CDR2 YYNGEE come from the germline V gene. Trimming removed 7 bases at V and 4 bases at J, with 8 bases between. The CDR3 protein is CASGGATGELFF. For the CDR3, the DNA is TGTGCCAGCGGGGGGGCCACCGGGGAGCTGTTTTTT. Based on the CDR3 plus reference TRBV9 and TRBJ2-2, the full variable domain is DSGVTQTPKHLITATGQRVTLRCSPRSGDLSVYWYQQSLDQGLQFLIQYYNGEERAKGNILERFSAQQFPDLHSELNLSSLELGDSALYFCASGGATGELFFGEGSRLTVL.

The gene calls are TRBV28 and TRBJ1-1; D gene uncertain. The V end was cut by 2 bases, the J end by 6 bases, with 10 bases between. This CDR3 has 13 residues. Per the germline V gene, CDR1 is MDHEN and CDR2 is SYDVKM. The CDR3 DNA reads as TGTGCCAGCAGTTTACCTATAGAGGCTGAAGCTTTCTTT. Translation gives CASSLPIEAEAFF.

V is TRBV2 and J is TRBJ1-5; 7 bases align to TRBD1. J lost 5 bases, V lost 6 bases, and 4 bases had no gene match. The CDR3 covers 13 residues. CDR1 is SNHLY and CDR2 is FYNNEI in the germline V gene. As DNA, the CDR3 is TGTGCCAGCAGGCAGGGGGTAGATCAGCCCCAGCATTTT. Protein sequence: CASRQGVDQPQHF.

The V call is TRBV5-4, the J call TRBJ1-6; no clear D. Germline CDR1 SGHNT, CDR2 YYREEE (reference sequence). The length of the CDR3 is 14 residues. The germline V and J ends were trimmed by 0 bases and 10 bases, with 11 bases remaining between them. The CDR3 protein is CASSLDGVRSPLHF. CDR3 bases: TGTGCCAGCAGCTTGGACGGGGTGCGCTCACCCCTCCACTTT. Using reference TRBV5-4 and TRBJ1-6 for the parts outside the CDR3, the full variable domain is ETGVTQSPTHLIKTRGQQVTLRCSSQSGHNTVSWYQQALGQGPQFIFQYYREEENGRGNFPPRFSGLQFPNYSSELNVNALELDDSALYLCASSLDGVRSPLHFGNGTRLTVT.

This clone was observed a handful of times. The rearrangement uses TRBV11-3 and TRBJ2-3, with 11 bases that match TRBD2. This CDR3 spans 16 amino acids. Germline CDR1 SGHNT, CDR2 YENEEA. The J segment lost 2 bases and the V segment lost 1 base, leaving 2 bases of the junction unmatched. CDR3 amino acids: CASSLGSGGDTDTQYF. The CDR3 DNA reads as TGTGCCAGCAGCTTAGGTAGCGGGGGGGACACAGATACGCAGTATTTT. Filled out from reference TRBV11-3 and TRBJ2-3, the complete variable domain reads EAGVVQSPRYKIIEKKQPVAFWCNPISGHNTLYWYLQNLGQGPELLIRYENEEAVDDSQLPKDRFSAERLKGVDSTLKIQPAELGDSAVYLCASSLGSGGDTDTQYFGPGTRLTVL.

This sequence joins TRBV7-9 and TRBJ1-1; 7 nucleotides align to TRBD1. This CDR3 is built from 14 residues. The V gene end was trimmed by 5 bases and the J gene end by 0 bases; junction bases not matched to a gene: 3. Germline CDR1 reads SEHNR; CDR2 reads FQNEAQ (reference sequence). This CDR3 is CASSRTGLNTEAFF. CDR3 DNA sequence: TGTGCCAGCAGCCGGACAGGACTGAACACTGAAGCTTTCTTT.

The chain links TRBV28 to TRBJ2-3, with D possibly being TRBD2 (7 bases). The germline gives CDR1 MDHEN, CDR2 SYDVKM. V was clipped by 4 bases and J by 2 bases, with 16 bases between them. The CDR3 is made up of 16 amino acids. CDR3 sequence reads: CASSSRGAGFTDTQYF. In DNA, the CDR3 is TGTGCCAGCAGTTCCCGGGGGGCGGGTTTCACAGATACGCAGTATTTT.

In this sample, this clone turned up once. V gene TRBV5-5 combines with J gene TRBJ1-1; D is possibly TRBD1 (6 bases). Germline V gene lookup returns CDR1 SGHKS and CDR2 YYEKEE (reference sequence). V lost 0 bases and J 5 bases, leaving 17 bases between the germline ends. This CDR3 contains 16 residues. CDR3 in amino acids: CASSLGMGGARTEAFF. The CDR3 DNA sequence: TGTGCCAGCAGCTTGGGGATGGGGGGGGCGAGGACTGAAGCTTTCTTT.